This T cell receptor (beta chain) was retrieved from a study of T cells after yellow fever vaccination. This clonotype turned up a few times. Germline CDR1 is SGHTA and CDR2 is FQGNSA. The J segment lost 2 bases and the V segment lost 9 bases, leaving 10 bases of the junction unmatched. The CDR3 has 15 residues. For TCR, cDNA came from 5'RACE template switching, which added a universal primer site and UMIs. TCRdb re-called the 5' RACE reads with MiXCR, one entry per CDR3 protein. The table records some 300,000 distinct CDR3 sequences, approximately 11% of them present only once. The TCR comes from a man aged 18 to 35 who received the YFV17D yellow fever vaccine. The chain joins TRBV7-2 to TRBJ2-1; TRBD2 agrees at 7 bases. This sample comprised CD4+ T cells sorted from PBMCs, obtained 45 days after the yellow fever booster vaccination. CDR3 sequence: CARQKRGRTYNEQFF. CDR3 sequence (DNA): TGTGCCAGGCAAAAGCGGGGCCGGACCTACAATGAGCAGTTCTTC.